The 32 T cell receptor beta chains listed next were all sequenced from one sample in a study of T cell responses to AZD1222 COVID-19 vaccine. The table came from immunoSEQ multiplex PCR; TCRdb's copy has only in-frame clones and leaves some out. The sample holds about 110,000 clones, roughly 87% seen once. The material sequenced was peripheral blood, taken on day 0 of AZD1222 vaccination. The receptors come from an adult in good health.

The chain couples TRBV12-3 or TRBV12-4 to TRBJ2-1; D is unclear. V was trimmed by 6 bases and J by 7 bases, leaving 13 bases between them. The CDR3 is 13 amino acids. CDR3 sequence: CASRRPVGNEQFF. The DNA of the CDR3 is TGTGCCAGCAGACGCCCGGTCGGGAATGAGCAGTTCTTC.

The J gene is TRBJ1-6, the V gene TRBV10-2; the D is unclear. This CDR3 spans 15 amino acids. Germline V CDR1 and CDR2: WSHSY, SAAADI. With 2 bases removed from V and 9 bases from J, the gap between germline ends came to 14 bases. In nucleotides, the CDR3 is TGCGCCAGCAGTGAGCTGGGGAAGCTGGGTTCACCCCTCCACTTT. Protein sequence: CASSELGKLGSPLHF.

V gene TRBV11-1 combines with J gene TRBJ1-1; D perhaps matches TRBD1 (5 bases). The germline gives CDR1 SGHAT, CDR2 FQDESV (reference sequence). Trimming pared 7 bases from V and 0 bases from J, leaving 9 bases between. The CDR3 spans 13 residues. CDR3 nucleotides: TGTGCCAGCAACCGACAGCTGAACACTGAAGCTTTCTTT. This codes for CASNRQLNTEAFF.

The chain joins TRBV19 to TRBJ1-1, with a tentative D call TRBD1 (5 bases). The V end lost 3 bases, the J end lost 11 bases, and 16 bases lay between the germline ends. The CDR3 spans 13 residues. The V gene's germline CDR1 is LNHDA and CDR2 SQIVND (reference sequence). The CDR3 here is CASSILLGGRAFF. The CDR3 DNA reads as TGTGCCAGTAGTATTTTATTGGGGGGTAGGGCTTTCTTT.

The chain links TRBV19 to TRBJ1-1, with D perhaps TRBD1 (5 bases). Germline V gene sequence: CDR1 LNHDA, CDR2 SQIVND (reference sequence). The CDR3 is 13 amino acids. V was cut by 2 bases and J by 11 bases, with 15 bases left in between. As DNA, the CDR3 is TGTGCCAGTAGTATATCAAAGGGACTATCCGCTTTCTTT. Translated, it gives CASSISKGLSAFF.

The CDR3 region has the DNA TGTGCCAGCAGCCAAGAGAACACAGCGGGACTAGCGGGGGGTCAACATTACACCGGGGAGCTGTTTTTT. The encoded protein is CASSQENTAGLAGGQHYTGELFF. The chain recombines TRBV14 with TRBJ2-2, with 15 bases lining up with TRBD2. V was pared by 0 bases and J by 3 bases, with 17 bases of the junction left unmatched. CDR1 SGHDN and CDR2 FVKESK come from the germline V gene. The CDR3 has 23 amino acids.

The V and J genes are TRBV4-1 and TRBJ1-5; no clear D. Germline-derived CDR1 and CDR2 are MGHRA and YSYEKL. This CDR3 comprises 15 residues. Trimming took 0 bases from V and 3 from J, leaving 9 bases between them. The CDR3 DNA reads TGCGCCAGCAGCCAAGAAAGGGAAGTCAATCAGCCCCAGCATTTT. Its protein product is CASSQEREVNQPQHF.

This clone was observed a handful of times. The chain combines TRBV3-1 (or the pseudogene TRBV3-2) with TRBJ1-1; 7 bases fit TRBD1. The CDR3 covers 13 residues. Germline V gene sequence: CDR1 LGHDT, CDR2 YNNKEL (reference sequence). The V gene end was trimmed by 10 bases and the J gene end by 0 bases; junction bases not matched to a gene: 5. The DNA of the CDR3 is TGTGCCACAGAGGGGGCCATGAACACTGAAGCTTTCTTT. This gives the protein CATEGAMNTEAFF.

The V call is TRBV3-1 (or the pseudogene TRBV3-2), the J call TRBJ1-1; a weak D match, TRBD1 (6 bases). V lost 2 bases to trimming and J lost 4 bases, with 14 bases between them. The CDR3 spans 15 residues. Germline CDR1 and CDR2: LGHDT and YNNKEL (reference sequence). In nucleotides, the CDR3 is TGTGCCAGCAGCCAAAATGACAGGTCCACCACTGAAGCTTTCTTT. This encodes CASSQNDRSTTEAFF.

J is TRBJ1-3 and V is TRBV2; tentatively, D is TRBD1 (6 bases). The CDR3 is made up of 13 amino acids. V was cut by 4 bases and J by 2 bases, with 6 bases left in between. Germline V gene data show CDR1 as SNHLY and CDR2 as FYNNEI. For the CDR3, the DNA is TGTGCCAGCAGTGGACAGGCTGGAAACACCATATATTTT. Amino acids: CASSGQAGNTIYF.

This clone turned up a few times. The chain recombines TRBV20-1 with TRBJ2-7; D perhaps matches TRBD2 (7 bases). V lost 6 bases and J 4 bases, leaving 10 bases between the germline ends. CDR3 length: 11 residues. Looked up from germline, CDR1 is DFQATT and CDR2 is SNEGSKA (reference sequence). The DNA for the CDR3 is TGCAGTGCAAAGGGGGGGTACGAGCAGTACTTC. Translated, it gives CSAKGGYEQYF.

The chain joins TRBV5-6 to TRBJ1-6, with D unclear. The germline V and J ends were trimmed by 5 bases and 4 bases, with 10 bases remaining between them. The CDR3 sequence is 14 residues long. CDR1 SGHDT and CDR2 YYEEEE come from the germline V gene. CDR3 coding DNA: TGTGCCAGCAGTTCTGACCGATATAATTCACCCCTCCACTTT. Translating gives CASSSDRYNSPLHF.

This chain uses TRBV9 with TRBJ1-3, with 10 bases fitting TRBD1. V was clipped by 4 bases and J by 3 bases; unmatched bases: 4. Germline lookup yields CDR1 SGDLS and CDR2 YYNGEE. CDR3 size: 15 residues. The CDR3 sequence: CASSPGQGIGNTIYF. In DNA form, the CDR3 reads TGTGCCAGCAGCCCGGGACAGGGGATTGGAAACACCATATATTTT. Looking up the rest from reference TRBV9 and TRBJ1-3 gives the full variable domain: DSGVTQTPKHLITATGQRVTLRCSPRSGDLSVYWYQQSLDQGLQFLIQYYNGEERAKGNILERFSAQQFPDLHSELNLSSLELGDSALYFCASSPGQGIGNTIYFGEGSWLTVV.

This clone appeared a single time. The V call is TRBV6-2 or TRBV6-3, the J call TRBJ1-5; TRBD1 agrees at 9 bases. Germline loops: CDR1 MNHEY, CDR2 SVGEGT. The CDR3 runs to 22 residues. The V segment lost 7 bases and the J segment 5 bases; nucleotides outside the gene matches: 30. The CDR3, as DNA: TGTGCCAGCAACCCCACCCCGGGACAGGGAACCATGGGTGATTGGTGTCATCAGCCCCAGCATTTT. It translates to CASNPTPGQGTMGDWCHQPQHF.

The rearrangement uses TRBV7-9 and TRBJ1-4; D may be TRBD1 (5 bases). CDR1 SEHNR and CDR2 FQNEAQ come from the germline V gene (reference sequence). This CDR3 is 17 amino acids long. V lost 1 base to trimming and J lost 8 bases, with 20 bases between them. CDR3 region: CASSLGSSGGETEKLFF. The CDR3 DNA is TGTGCCAGCAGCTTAGGTTCCTCCGGGGGAGAAACCGAAAAACTGTTTTTT.

This sequence joins TRBV4-2 and TRBJ1-3; possible D gene TRBD1, 5 bases. In germline, CDR1 is LGHNA, CDR2 YNFKEQ. The V gene lost 0 bases and the J gene lost 3 bases, with 12 bases spanning the gap. The CDR3 has 16 amino acids. The CDR3 bases are TGTGCCAGCAGCCAAGAGGGCCTCAGGGTTGGAAACACCATATATTTT. It is translated as CASSQEGLRVGNTIYF.

V gene TRBV21-1 combines with J gene TRBJ2-7. TRBV21-1 is a documented pseudogene. The CDR3 is 17 residues long. For the CDR3, the DNA is TGTGCCAGCAGCCACCGGCTCGGGGCCCCGAGGGTCAACGAGCAGTACTTC. It codes for CASSHRLGAPRVNEQYF.

This chain links TRBV12-2 with TRBJ1-4; TRBD1, the table's D call, lacks a check against the DNA. TRBV12-2 is listed as a pseudogene. The CDR3 extends over 14 amino acids. Here the CDR3 reads CASRLAGVNEKLFF. The CDR3 coding sequence is TGTGCAAGTCGCTTAGCAGGGGTCAATGAAAAACTGTTTTTT.

This chain joins TRBV4-3 and TRBJ1-5; no clear D gene. Looked up from germline, CDR1 is LGHNA and CDR2 is YSLEER. The CDR3 has 14 amino acids. Deletions cut 2 bases from V and 2 bases from J, with 7 bases between. This CDR3 is CASSQSMGNQPQHF. The DNA for the CDR3 is TGCGCCAGCAGCCAATCGATGGGCAATCAGCCCCAGCATTTT.

The chain recombines TRBV30 with TRBJ1-5; 12 positions agree with TRBD1. Germline-derived CDR1 and CDR2 are GTSNPN and SVGIG (reference sequence). Unmatched junction bases numbered 3, after V lost 0 bases and J lost 3 bases. CDR3 size: 16 residues. CDR3 region: CAWSVGTGGYNQPQHF. CDR3 sequence (DNA): TGTGCCTGGAGTGTAGGGACAGGGGGCTACAATCAGCCCCAGCATTTT.

The chain links TRBV5-4 to TRBJ2-7; 8 positions match TRBD2. The CDR3 totals 16 residues. After removal of 0 bases from V and 2 bases from J, the junction contained 7 bases not matched to a gene. Germline values: CDR1 SGHNT, CDR2 YYREEE (reference sequence). The DNA for the CDR3 is TGTGCCAGCAGCTTGGTCCTAGCGGGTGAACCCTACGAGCAGTACTTC. Its translation: CASSLVLAGEPYEQYF.

This CDR3 is CSVRTSGEETQYF. As DNA, the CDR3 is TGCAGCGTGAGGACTAGCGGGGAAGAGACCCAGTACTTC. V is TRBV29-1 and J is TRBJ2-5; 12 nucleotides line up with TRBD2. The V gene end was trimmed by 6 bases and the J gene end by 3 bases; junction bases not matched to a gene: 2. There are 13 residues in the CDR3. Germline CDR1 SQVTM, CDR2 ANQGSEA.

This sequence joins TRBV6-5 and TRBJ2-2, with TRBD1 matching 7 bases. Germline V gene sequence: CDR1 MNHEY, CDR2 SVGAGI. The CDR3 is 15 residues long. Trimming cost V 5 bases and J 0 bases; bases outside gene matches: 3. CDR3 DNA sequence: TGTGCCAGCAGTCCCGGGACAGCGAACACCGGGGAGCTGTTTTTT. Protein sequence: CASSPGTANTGELFF.

This rearrangement joins TRBV7-9 to TRBJ2-3; D not resolved. CDR3 size: 12 residues. The germline V gene encodes CDR1 SEHNR and CDR2 FQNEAQ (reference sequence). The germline V and J ends were trimmed by 8 bases and 3 bases, with 9 bases remaining between them. The CDR3 sequence: CASGRSTDTQYF. The CDR3, as DNA: TGTGCCAGCGGCCGAAGTACAGATACGCAGTATTTT.

The genes are TRBV7-2 and TRBJ1-2, with 9 bases identical to TRBD1. The V and J ends lost 4 bases and 8 bases, in that order; junction bases with no gene match: 11. From germline, CDR1 is SGHTA and CDR2 FQGNSA. The CDR3 covers 15 residues. The CDR3: CASSYGTGYSEGYTF. The CDR3 DNA is TGTGCCAGCAGCTACGGGACAGGGTATTCGGAAGGCTACACCTTC. Full variable domain (remainder filled in from reference TRBV7-2 and TRBJ1-2): GAGVSQSPSNKVTEKGKDVELRCDPISGHTALYWYRQSLGQGLEFLIYFQGNSAPDKSGLPSDRFSAERTGGSVSTLTIQRTQQEDSAVYLCASSYGTGYSEGYTFGSGTRLTVV.

For the CDR3, the DNA is TGTGCCAGCTCGAGGGGGGCAGGGGGGAACTACGAGCAGTACTTC. Its protein is CASSRGAGGNYEQYF. The chain couples TRBV18 to TRBJ2-7; D might be TRBD1 (7 bases). CDR1 KGHSH and CDR2 LQKENI come from the germline V gene. This CDR3 region has 15 residues. V was clipped by 6 bases and J by 3 bases, with 18 bases between them.

The J gene is TRBJ1-2, the V gene TRBV5-4; the D gene is possibly TRBD1 (5 bases). V lost 4 bases to trimming and J lost 4 bases, with 17 bases between them. Germline V gene sequence: CDR1 SGHNT, CDR2 YYREEE (reference sequence). This CDR3 spans 15 amino acids. CDR3 in amino acids: CASSAPGLVGYGYTF. The CDR3 DNA reads TGTGCCAGCAGCGCGCCGGGGCTCGTGGGCTATGGCTACACCTTC.

The count of this clone is one. The chain uses TRBV27 and TRBJ1-6; D call uncertain. The CDR3 consists of 15 residues. Germline-derived CDR1 and CDR2 are MNHEY and SMNVEV (reference sequence). V was trimmed by 2 bases and J by 7 bases, leaving 12 bases between them. In nucleotides, the CDR3 is TGTGCCAGCAGTTTAGAAGGCAGGTCGAATTCACCCCTCCACTTT. Amino acid sequence: CASSLEGRSNSPLHF.

Details on this clone: The identical CDR3 is also encoded by other nucleotide sequences in the sample. The rearrangement uses TRBV12-3 or TRBV12-4 and TRBJ2-5; 7 positions match TRBD2. The CDR3 totals 13 residues. V was clipped by 2 bases and J by 5 bases; unmatched bases: 2. CDR3 amino acids: CASSLSGVETQYF. The CDR3 coding sequence is TGTGCCAGCAGTTTAAGCGGGGTGGAGACCCAGTACTTC.

The J gene is TRBJ1-2, the V gene TRBV2; possible D gene TRBD1, 5 bases. The germline gives CDR1 SNHLY, CDR2 FYNNEI. The CDR3 covers 16 residues. Deletions cut 6 bases from V and 8 bases from J, with 25 bases between. The CDR3 here is CASRVPTGTVLIGYTF. In DNA, the CDR3 is TGTGCCAGCAGGGTACCTACCGGGACTGTCTTAATAGGCTACACCTTC.

The chain combines TRBV18 with TRBJ1-3; 7 nucleotides align to TRBD1. This CDR3 spans 15 amino acids. V lost 5 bases and J lost 4; bases outside the gene matches: 8. Germline-derived CDR1 and CDR2 are KGHSH and LQKENI. CDR3 protein: CASSDRQGSGNTIYF. CDR3 coding DNA: TGTGCCAGCTCAGACAGACAGGGTTCCGGAAACACCATATATTTT. Full variable domain (missing parts from reference TRBV18 and TRBJ1-3): NAGVMQNPRHLVRRRGQEARLRCSPMKGHSHVYWYRQLPEEGLKFMVYLQKENIIDESGMPKERFSAEFPKEGPSILRIQQVVRGDSAAYFCASSDRQGSGNTIYFGEGSWLTVV.

V usage is TRBV30 and J usage is TRBJ1-2, with 9 bases matching TRBD1. From germline, CDR1 is GTSNPN and CDR2 SVGIG (reference sequence). V shed 5 bases, J shed 8 bases, and the junction held 6 bases outside the gene matches. CDR3 length: 12 amino acids. The CDR3 loop reads CAWPDRGEGYTF. The CDR3 DNA follows: TGTGCCTGGCCGGACAGGGGTGAAGGCTACACCTTC.